This paragraph reports one T cell receptor (beta chain). This sample was included in a study of blood T cell repertoires in COVID-19. Whole-study context: Samples representing acute and convalescent COVID-19 were sourced from the United States, Italy and Spain. Sources were T cells, B-cell-depleted T cells, or PBMCs; the material itself was cDNA or gDNA.

Germline CDR1 SEHNR, CDR2 FQNEAQ (reference sequence). The CDR3 length is 14 residues. V was pared by 4 bases and J by 4 bases, with 10 bases between. Methods used by the authors: Estimated nucleated cell counts came from reference gene primer amplification. The assay was immunoSEQ multiplex PCR, and TCRdb's table has in-frame clones only and misses some. Clonal size and the V and J genes are those of that table, whereas D and trimming came from the DNA. The sample includes 140,000 to 150,000 clones, about 86% of them seen just once. The origin of this receptor is a human donor in a cohort sampled during active COVID-19. The chain couples TRBV7-9 to TRBJ2-2, with D perhaps TRBD1 (5 bases). Sequenced sample: peripheral blood. Here the CDR3 DNA reads TGTGCCAGCAGCTCCCGACAGACCACCGGGGAGCTGTTTTTT. This translates into CASSSRQTTGELFF.